Shown below are 22 T cell receptor beta chains from a single sample sequenced in a study of T cells after yellow fever vaccination. TCRdb re-analysed the 5' RACE reads in MiXCR, keeping a single row per CDR3 protein. This sample yields 20,000 to 25,000 distinct CDR3 sequences, of which approximately 3.2% are seen a single time; 0.75% to 1% belongs to the top ten. This sample comprised PBMCs, either bulk or a sorted T-cell subset (CD4+, CD8+, memory, or dextramer-sorted; not recorded which), obtained around 45 days after the first yellow fever vaccination. These receptors were obtained from a man aged 18 to 29 who received the YFV17D yellow fever vaccine.

This clonotype has at least ten counts. This chain connects TRBV5-6 to TRBJ1-6; maybe TRBD1 (6 bases). Trimming removed 1 base from V and 18 bases from J, with 14 bases in between. The CDR3 loop spans 12 amino acids. CDR1 and CDR2 (germline): SGHDT, YYEEEE. Written as DNA, the CDR3 is TGTGCCAGCAGCTTGAGGGGGGCAGGTAACCACTTT. This translates into CASSLRGAGNHF. The full variable domain, its missing parts supplied by reference TRBV5-6 and TRBJ1-6, is DAGVTQSPTHLIKTRGQQVTLRCSPKSGHDTVSWYQQALGQGPQFIFQYYEEEERQRGNFPDRFSGHQFPNYSSELNVNALLLGDSALYLCASSLRGAGNHFGNGTRLTVT.

This chain connects TRBV7-2 to TRBJ2-1; 10 bases match TRBD2. There are 15 residues in the CDR3. CDR1 is SGHTA and CDR2 is FQGNSA in the germline V gene. V gave up 3 bases and J gave up 5 bases; unmatched junction bases: 4. CDR3: CASSLPTSGNNEQFF. CDR3 nucleotides: TGTGCCAGCAGCTTGCCCACTAGCGGGAACAATGAGCAGTTCTTC.

This clonotype was counted ten times or more. The J gene is TRBJ2-7, the V gene TRBV7-2; 9 bases line up with TRBD2. The V gene end was trimmed by 1 base and the J gene end by 4 bases; junction bases not matched to a gene: 2. Germline V gene lookup returns CDR1 SGHTA and CDR2 FQGNSA. The CDR3 runs 14 residues. The CDR3 bases are TGTGCCAGCAGCTTAGTTAGCGGGGGTTACGAGCAGTACGTC. Residues: CASSLVSGGYEQYV.

This clonotype came up many times. This sequence joins TRBV21-1 and TRBJ2-7; TRBD2, the table's D call, was not compared with the DNA. TRBV21-1 is noted as a pseudogene. The CDR3 runs to 15 residues. In DNA, the CDR3 is TGTGCCAGCAGCTTCCCTCGGGGTTCTTCCTACGAGCAGTACGTC. Translated, it gives CASSFPRGSSYEQYV.

This clonotype was detected many times. V and J are TRBV19 and TRBJ1-1, with D unclear. V lost 2 bases and J lost 4, with 14 bases in between. The germline V gene has CDR1 LNHDA and CDR2 SQIVND (reference sequence). This CDR3 spans 15 amino acids. In DNA form, the CDR3 reads TGTGCCAGTAGTATATTGGAGGGAGGAGGCACTGAAGCTTTCTTT. Its translation: CASSILEGGGTEAFF.

This clonotype was detected ten times or more. CDR3 DNA: TGTGCCAGCAGTAACGGTGGGACAAACACAGATACGCAGTATTTT. It codes for CASSNGGTNTDTQYF. This chain links TRBV28 with TRBJ2-3, with D possibly being TRBD1 (6 bases). The germline gives CDR1 MDHEN, CDR2 SYDVKM. The CDR3 extends over 15 amino acids. With 5 bases removed from V and 2 bases from J, the gap between germline ends came to 14 bases. Full variable domain (rest looked up from reference TRBV28 and TRBJ2-3): DVKVTQSSRYLVKRTGEKVFLECVQDMDHENMFWYRQDPGLGLRLIYFSYDVKMKEKGDIPEGYSVSREKKERFSLILESASTNQTSMYLCASSNGGTNTDTQYFGPGTRLTVL.

The chain is built from TRBV21-1 and TRBJ2-1; no DNA check was done on the table's D call, TRBD1. TRBV21-1 is a known pseudogene. This CDR3 region has 15 residues. The DNA for the CDR3 is TGTGCCAGCAGCACCAAGGACAGCGCGGCAGATGAGCAGTTCTTC. Its translation: CASSTKDSAADEQFF.

This clonotype was seen ten or more times. The chain employs TRBV5-6 and TRBJ2-3, with 7 nucleotides matching TRBD2. V shed 2 bases, J shed 1 base, and the junction held 4 bases outside the gene matches. From germline, CDR1 is SGHDT and CDR2 YYEEEE. This CDR3 spans 15 amino acids. CDR3 protein: CASSFGGGGTDTQYF. In DNA form, the CDR3 reads TGTGCCAGCAGCTTTGGCGGGGGTGGCACAGATACGCAGTATTTT. Combining the CDR3 with reference TRBV5-6 and TRBJ2-3 gives the whole variable domain DAGVTQSPTHLIKTRGQQVTLRCSPKSGHDTVSWYQQALGQGPQFIFQYYEEEERQRGNFPDRFSGHQFPNYSSELNVNALLLGDSALYLCASSFGGGGTDTQYFGPGTRLTVL.

This clonotype has ten or more counts. Relative to the germline gene, one junction end is altered; a read error may explain this. This chain joins TRBV10-1 and TRBJ2-1, with a weak D call TRBD2 (5 bases). From germline, CDR1 is WNHNN and CDR2 SYGVQD (reference sequence). The CDR3 is 16 amino acids. The CDR3 loop is CASSESVLASNNEQFF. For the CDR3, the DNA is TGCGCCAGCAGTGAGTCGGTGCTAGCCTCCAACAATGAGCAGTTCTTC.

This clonotype was counted many times. The J gene is TRBJ1-6, the V gene TRBV9; TRBD1 might be the D (5 bases). The CDR3 contains 15 residues. The germline CDR1 and CDR2 sequences are SGDLS and YYNGEE. The V gene lost 4 bases and the J gene lost 7 bases, with 15 bases spanning the gap. CDR3 residues: CASSQSSRVNSPLHF. Here the CDR3 DNA reads TGTGCCAGCAGCCAATCTTCCAGGGTAAATTCACCCCTCCACTTT.

The table lists this clonotype with many counts. The CDR3 sequence: CASSYMNTGELFF. Here the CDR3 DNA reads TGTGCCAGCAGTTATATGAACACCGGGGAGCTGTTTTTT. The chain is built from TRBV6-5 and TRBJ2-2; D is unresolved. V gave up 3 bases and J gave up 1 base, with 3 bases separating them. CDR1 MNHEY and CDR2 SVGAGI come from the germline V gene. The CDR3 totals 13 residues.

In this sample, this clonotype turned up many times. V gene TRBV23-1 combines with J gene TRBJ2-1, with TRBD2 as a possible D gene (6 bases). TRBV23-1 carries the ORF label, with uncertain function. V shed 3 bases and J shed 9 bases, with 21 bases lying between them. The CDR3 totals 16 residues. CDR3 loop: CASSHSTSSLSSEQFF. As DNA, the CDR3 is TGCGCCAGCAGTCATTCGACTAGTAGCCTCTCGAGTGAGCAGTTCTTC.

This clonotype was seen many times. J is TRBJ2-3 and V is TRBV7-8; D is ambiguous. Trimming took off 0 bases at V and 7 bases at J, with 5 bases between the two ends. Germline CDR1 reads SGHVS; CDR2 reads FQNEAQ. The CDR3 spans 12 residues. CDR3 amino acids: CASSLAPNTQYF. The DNA for the CDR3 is TGTGCCAGCAGCTTAGCGCCTAATACGCAGTATTTT.

This clonotype was observed many times. The rearrangement links TRBV5-1 to TRBJ2-5; no clear D. The V end lost 3 bases, the J end lost 0 bases, and 9 bases lay between the germline ends. The germline gives CDR1 SGHRS, CDR2 YFSETQ. CDR3 length equals 14 residues. The CDR3: CASSSSGNQETQYF. The CDR3, as DNA: TGCGCCAGCAGCTCTTCCGGTAACCAAGAGACCCAGTACTTC.

In this sample, this clonotype turned up many times. The chain has TRBV5-4 and TRBJ2-6; 10 bases are shared with TRBD1. The CDR3 has 18 amino acids. The V gene end was trimmed by 1 base and the J gene end by 1 base; junction bases not matched to a gene: 5. CDR1 SGHNT and CDR2 YYREEE come from the germline V gene (reference sequence). This CDR3 is CASSLMTGGPSGANVLTF. The CDR3 coding sequence is TGTGCCAGCAGCTTGATGACAGGGGGCCCATCTGGGGCCAACGTCCTGACTTTC.

This clonotype was counted at least ten times. The gene calls are TRBV28 and TRBJ2-5; 10 nucleotides agree with TRBD2. Germline V lookup: CDR1 MDHEN, CDR2 SYDVKM. The CDR3 length is 16 residues. With 4 bases clipped from V and 5 bases from J, the junction kept 10 bases outside the gene matches. The CDR3, as DNA: TGTGCCAGCAGTTCCCCACAAGCGGGGGGGTTGGAGACCCAGTACTTC. Translating gives CASSSPQAGGLETQYF.

The table lists this clonotype with many counts. V and J are TRBV6-5 and TRBJ1-6; no reliable D call. Trimming took off 7 bases at V and 0 bases at J, with 10 bases between the two ends. This CDR3 comprises 15 residues. Germline-derived CDR1 and CDR2 are MNHEY and SVGAGI. The DNA of the CDR3 is TGTGCCAGCACCCGGACTGGCTCCTATAATTCACCCCTCCACTTT. Its translation: CASTRTGSYNSPLHF.

By sample fraction, this clonotype is medium-sized. V usage is TRBV24-1 and J usage is TRBJ1-5, with D possibly TRBD1 on 5 matching bases. CDR1 KGHDR and CDR2 SFDVKD come from the germline V gene. V was trimmed by 5 bases and J by 4 bases, leaving 11 bases between them. CDR3 length: 14 residues. The CDR3, as DNA: TGTGCCACCAGTGGGCAGGGCCAAAATCAGCCCCAGCATTTT. It specifies CATSGQGQNQPQHF.

This clonotype was found many times. This chain connects TRBV5-6 to TRBJ2-3; TRBD2 matches at 9 bases. The germline V gene encodes CDR1 SGHDT and CDR2 YYEEEE. There are 13 residues in the CDR3. The V gene end was trimmed by 9 bases and the J gene end by 4 bases; junction bases not matched to a gene: 6. The CDR3 DNA sequence: TGTGCCACCCTACGCGGGGGGGCAGATACGCAGTATTTT. Residues: CATLRGGADTQYF.

This clonotype was seen repeatedly, ten times or more. The chain uses TRBV5-1 and TRBJ2-3; D perhaps matches TRBD2 (5 bases). The germline gives CDR1 SGHRS, CDR2 YFSETQ. The ends were cut back, 1 base at V and 3 bases at J, with 9 bases in the middle. The CDR3 has 14 amino acids. This chain's CDR3 is CASSLSVATDTQYF. The CDR3 DNA is TGCGCCAGCAGCTTGTCTGTAGCGACAGATACGCAGTATTTT.

Ten or more counts support this clonotype. The chain links TRBV4-2 to TRBJ2-5, with D tentatively TRBD1 or TRBD2 (5 bases each). Germline CDR1 reads LGHNA; CDR2 reads YNFKEQ. V was pared by 3 bases and J by 3 bases, with 8 bases between. This CDR3 spans 13 amino acids. The CDR3 DNA reads TGTGCCAGCAGCCATTTGGGGGAAGAGACCCAGTACTTC. It yields the protein CASSHLGEETQYF.

This clonotype has ten or more counts. The chain employs TRBV4-3 and TRBJ1-2; tentative D call: TRBD1 (5 bases). V was clipped by 4 bases and J by 2 bases, with 14 bases between them. CDR1 is LGHNA, CDR2 YSLEER, per germline. The CDR3 is 15 amino acids. The CDR3 DNA reads TGCGCCAGCAGCCTCTCCGGGACGGGGAACTATGGCTACACCTTC. Protein sequence: CASSLSGTGNYGYTF.